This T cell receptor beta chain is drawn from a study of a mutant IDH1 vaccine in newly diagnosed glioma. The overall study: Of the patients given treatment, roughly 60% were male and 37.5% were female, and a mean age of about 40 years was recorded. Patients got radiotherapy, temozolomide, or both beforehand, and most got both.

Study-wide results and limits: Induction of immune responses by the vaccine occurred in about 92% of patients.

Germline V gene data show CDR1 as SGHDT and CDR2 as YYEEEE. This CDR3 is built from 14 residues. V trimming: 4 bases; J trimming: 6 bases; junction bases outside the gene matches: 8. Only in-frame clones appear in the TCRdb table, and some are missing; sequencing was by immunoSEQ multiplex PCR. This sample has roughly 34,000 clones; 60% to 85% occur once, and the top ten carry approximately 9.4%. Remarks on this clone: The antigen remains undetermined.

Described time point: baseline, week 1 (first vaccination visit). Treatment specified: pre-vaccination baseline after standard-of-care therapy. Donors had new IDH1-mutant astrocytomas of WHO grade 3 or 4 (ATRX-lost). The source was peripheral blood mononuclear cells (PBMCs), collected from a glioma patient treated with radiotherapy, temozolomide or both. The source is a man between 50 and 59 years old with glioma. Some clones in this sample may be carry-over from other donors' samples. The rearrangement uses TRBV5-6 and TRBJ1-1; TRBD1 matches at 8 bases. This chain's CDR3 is CASSRQGISAEAFF. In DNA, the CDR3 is TGTGCCAGCAGCAGACAGGGGATTAGCGCTGAAGCTTTCTTT.